The 12 T cell receptor beta chains reported below all come from one sample, sequenced in a study of lymphopenia after photon versus proton radiotherapy (dated by TCRdb to the late 2010s). The library was prepared using the immunoSEQ multiplex PCR assay. In TCRdb, the immuneACCESS table is reduced to in-frame sequences with V and J assigned. These tables do not hold every clone; where another copy was compared, an unresolved V gene accounts for under half, and the others remain unexplained. The sample table lists roughly 41,000 clones, approximately 87% of them with a count of one. The ten largest account for approximately 3% of the sample. The material was peripheral blood, obtained from a patient treated with photon-based radiotherapy. These receptors were taken from a man aged 45 to 65 with gastric cancer.

The V gene is TRBV27, the J gene TRBJ1-2, with D unclear. V lost 7 bases, J lost 2 bases, and 14 bases lay in between. The CDR3 is 14 residues long. The V gene's germline CDR1 is MNHEY and CDR2 SMNVEV (reference sequence). In DNA form, the CDR3 reads TGTGCCAGCACCCCCCGGGCAAACAACTATGGCTACACCTTC. Its translation is CASTPRANNYGYTF.

The CDR3 protein is CASRGDRGTGELFF. As DNA, the CDR3 is TGTGCCAGTAGGGGGGACAGGGGGACCGGGGAGCTGTTTTTT. This chain connects TRBV19 to TRBJ2-2; TRBD1 matches 11 bases. Trimming at V came to 6 bases and at J to 5 bases, leaving 2 bases not matched to a gene. Germline-derived CDR1 and CDR2 are LNHDA and SQIVND (reference sequence). The CDR3 runs to 14 residues.

J is TRBJ2-5 and V is TRBV4-1, with 9 bases matching TRBD2. V shed 1 base, J shed 4 bases, and the junction held 13 bases outside the gene matches. The CDR3 consists of 18 residues. Germline V CDR1 and CDR2: MGHRA, YSYEKL. This CDR3 is CASSQAPLTSGGRETQYF. The DNA for the CDR3 is TGCGCCAGCAGCCAAGCTCCCTTGACTAGCGGAGGGAGAGAGACCCAGTACTTC.

The chain joins TRBV30 to TRBJ2-3; D remains ambiguous. The CDR3 length is 12 residues. Germline V gene sequence: CDR1 GTSNPN, CDR2 SVGIG (reference sequence). V was pared by 4 bases and J by 4 bases, with 9 bases between. The CDR3 is CAWNPDADTQYF. The CDR3 DNA is TGTGCCTGGAATCCAGACGCAGATACGCAGTATTTT.

The chain links TRBV28 to TRBJ2-4; 11 bases match TRBD2. The germline V gene has CDR1 MDHEN and CDR2 SYDVKM. The V segment lost 5 bases and the J segment 9 bases; nucleotides outside the gene matches: 9. The CDR3 covers 15 residues. CDR3 coding DNA: TGTGCCAGCAGTACCCGGGGACTAGCGGACTTCATTCAGTACTTC. Translation: CASSTRGLADFIQYF. The full variable domain, in which reference TRBV28 and TRBJ2-4 provide the parts outside the CDR3, is DVKVTQSSRYLVKRTGEKVFLECVQDMDHENMFWYRQDPGLGLRLIYFSYDVKMKEKGDIPEGYSVSREKKERFSLILESASTNQTSMYLCASSTRGLADFIQYFGAGTRLSVL.

The chain is built from TRBV10-3 and TRBJ2-1; no clear D gene. The CDR3 totals 13 residues. CDR1 and CDR2 (germline): ENHRY, SYGVKD. V dropped 8 bases and J dropped 5 bases, with 13 bases sitting between them. CDR3 loop: CAIGVAPNNEQFF. CDR3 nucleotide sequence: TGTGCCATCGGGGTCGCCCCTAACAATGAGCAGTTCTTC.

The chain is built from TRBV28 and TRBJ1-5; the D gene is possibly TRBD1 (5 bases). The CDR3 has 15 amino acids. Trimming took off 4 bases at V and 0 bases at J, with 10 bases between the two ends. Germline CDR1 and CDR2: MDHEN and SYDVKM. This chain's CDR3 is CASSWDQISNQPQHF. The CDR3 nucleotides are TGTGCCAGCAGTTGGGACCAAATTAGCAATCAGCCCCAGCATTTT.

This rearrangement joins TRBV14 to TRBJ2-1, with a possible D match to TRBD2 (7 bases). The CDR3 consists of 17 residues. V gave up 3 bases and J gave up 6 bases, with 21 bases separating them. CDR1 SGHDN and CDR2 FVKESK come from the germline V gene. This CDR3 is CASSQPSGGRWSNEQFF. In nucleotides, the CDR3 is TGTGCCAGCAGCCAGCCATCCGGGGGGCGTTGGAGCAATGAGCAGTTCTTC.

The chain links TRBV30 to TRBJ2-5; 8 bases are a match to TRBD2. V shed 1 base and J 5 bases; nucleotides not matched to a gene: 18. Per germline, CDR1 GTSNPN and CDR2 SVGIG (reference sequence). The CDR3 has 18 residues. CDR3 sequence: CAWSEFVREGPEGETQYF. CDR3 DNA: TGTGCCTGGAGTGAGTTCGTTCGGGAGGGCCCTGAGGGGGAGACCCAGTACTTC.

This chain joins TRBV19 and TRBJ2-1; possible D gene TRBD1, 5 bases. V gave up 4 bases and J gave up 2 bases, with 12 bases separating them. Germline V gene lookup returns CDR1 LNHDA and CDR2 SQIVND (reference sequence). This CDR3 spans 15 amino acids. CDR3 in amino acids: CASSTTTDTYNEQFF. CDR3 bases: TGTGCCAGTAGTACCACGACAGATACCTACAATGAGCAGTTCTTC.

The chain joins TRBV6-5 to TRBJ1-5; 7 bases are shared with TRBD1. The J segment lost 10 bases and the V segment lost 5 bases, leaving 11 bases of the junction unmatched. Germline loops: CDR1 MNHEY, CDR2 SVGAGI. CDR3 size: 14 residues. Written as DNA, the CDR3 is TGTGCCAGCAGTGACCGGGACAGCCAAACCCCCCAGCATTTT. This sequence encodes CASSDRDSQTPQHF.

The genes are TRBV7-2 and TRBJ1-4; D not certain. This CDR3 comprises 13 residues. Trimming took 1 base from V and 6 from J, leaving 6 bases between them. Per the germline V gene, CDR1 is SGHTA and CDR2 is FQGNSA. In nucleotides, the CDR3 is TGTGCCAGCAGCTTAGTGGCAGATGAAAAACTGTTTTTT. Translated: CASSLVADEKLFF.